The sequence of this TCR beta chain was determined in a study of OX40 agonist ivuxolimab in advanced cancers. Profiling relied on immunoSEQ multiplex PCR, and the TCRdb table lists in-frame clones only, not all of them. The sample contains approximately 32,000 clones, approximately 89% of which appear only once. This CDR3 comprises 19 residues. The trim removed 2 bases at V and 5 bases at J, leaving 16 bases unmatched. This chain joins TRBV23-1 and TRBJ2-2; 8 nucleotides align to TRBD2. TRBV23-1 carries the ORF label, with uncertain function. This clonotype was sampled from an adult with an advanced solid tumor such as melanoma, head and neck, liver or kidney cancer. The specimen comprised CD4+ or CD8+ T cells sorted from blood, sampled in a trial of the OX40 agonist ivuxolimab. The CDR3 sequence is CASSQDLTSGPGVTGELFF. Here the CDR3 DNA reads TGCGCCAGCAGTCAAGACCTAACTAGCGGACCCGGGGTAACCGGGGAGCTGTTTTTT.